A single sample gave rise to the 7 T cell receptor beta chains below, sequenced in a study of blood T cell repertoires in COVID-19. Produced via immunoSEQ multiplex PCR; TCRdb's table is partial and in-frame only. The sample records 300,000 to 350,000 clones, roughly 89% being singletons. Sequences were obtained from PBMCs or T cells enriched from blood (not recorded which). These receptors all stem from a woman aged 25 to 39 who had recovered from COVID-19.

The CDR3 sequence: CASSIGEGYEQYF. CDR3 nucleotides: TGTGCCAGTAGCATTGGGGAGGGCTACGAGCAGTACTTC. This sequence joins TRBV19 and TRBJ2-7; 7 bases line up with TRBD2. The CDR3 loop spans 13 amino acids. The V segment lost 6 bases and the J segment 3 bases; nucleotides outside the gene matches: 5. Per germline, CDR1 LNHDA and CDR2 SQIVND (reference sequence).

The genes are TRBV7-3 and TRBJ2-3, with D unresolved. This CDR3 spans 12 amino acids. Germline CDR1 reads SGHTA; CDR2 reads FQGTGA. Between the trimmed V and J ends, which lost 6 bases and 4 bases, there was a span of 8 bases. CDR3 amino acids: CASSRPSDTQYF. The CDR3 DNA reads TGTGCCAGCAGTCGTCCTTCAGATACGCAGTATTTT.

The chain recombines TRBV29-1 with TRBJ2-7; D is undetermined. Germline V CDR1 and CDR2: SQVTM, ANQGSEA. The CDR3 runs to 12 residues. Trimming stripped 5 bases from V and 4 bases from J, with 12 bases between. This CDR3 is CSVKFERYEQYF. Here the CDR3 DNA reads TGCAGCGTTAAGTTTGAGAGATACGAGCAGTACTTC.

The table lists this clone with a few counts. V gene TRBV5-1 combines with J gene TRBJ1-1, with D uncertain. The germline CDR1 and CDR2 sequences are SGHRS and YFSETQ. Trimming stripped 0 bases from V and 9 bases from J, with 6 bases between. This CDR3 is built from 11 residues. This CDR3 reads CASSLDNKAFF. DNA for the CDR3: TGCGCCAGCAGCTTGGATAATAAAGCTTTCTTT.

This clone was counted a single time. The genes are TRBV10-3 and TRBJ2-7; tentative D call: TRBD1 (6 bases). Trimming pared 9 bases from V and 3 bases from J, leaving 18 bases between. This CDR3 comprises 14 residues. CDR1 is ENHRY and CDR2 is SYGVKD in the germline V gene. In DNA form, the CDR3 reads TGTGCCATGGCGAACAGGGATTCGCTCTACGAGCAGTACTTC. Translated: CAMANRDSLYEQYF.

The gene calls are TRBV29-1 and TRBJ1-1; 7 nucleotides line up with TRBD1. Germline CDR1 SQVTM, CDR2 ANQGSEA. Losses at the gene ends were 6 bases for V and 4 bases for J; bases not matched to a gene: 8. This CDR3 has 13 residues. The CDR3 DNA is TGCAGCGTCAACAGGGGCCGTCGCACTGAAGCTTTCTTT. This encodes CSVNRGRRTEAFF.

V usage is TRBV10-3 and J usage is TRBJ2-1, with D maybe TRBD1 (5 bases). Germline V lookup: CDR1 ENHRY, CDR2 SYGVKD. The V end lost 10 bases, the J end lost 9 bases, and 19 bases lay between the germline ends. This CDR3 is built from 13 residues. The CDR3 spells CATQGASPREQFF. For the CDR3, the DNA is TGTGCCACTCAAGGGGCTAGTCCCCGTGAGCAGTTCTTC.